The next 19 T cell receptor beta chains were all read from a single sample in a study of T-cell memory formation after mild COVID-19. MiXCR, run by TCRdb on the 5' RACE reads, gives a single entry per CDR3 protein. This table has 400,000 or so distinct CDR3 sequences, roughly 20% appearing once. The specimen sequenced was PBMCs or a T cell subset sorted from them (not recorded which). These receptors came from an adult woman who had mild COVID-19 (a few samples of this study predate the infection). Cell type and time point are not known.

This rearrangement joins TRBV11-1 to TRBJ2-1, with 15 bases that match TRBD2. The germline V gene has CDR1 SGHAT and CDR2 FQDESV (reference sequence). This CDR3 is built from 16 residues. V dropped 1 base and J dropped 9; count of bases not matched to a gene: 4. CDR3 nucleotides: TGTGCCAGCAGCTTAGGGGGACTAGCGGGAGGCGGTGAGCAGTTCTTC. Its translation: CASSLGGLAGGGEQFF.

This clonotype was found a few times. The genes are TRBV4-1 and TRBJ2-2, with D unclear. Trimming shortened V by 0 bases and J by 5 bases, and 13 bases separated the two germline ends. CDR1 and CDR2 from the germline V gene are MGHRA and YSYEKL. The CDR3 is 16 residues long. The CDR3 loop reads CASSQDRSRLTGELFF. As DNA, the CDR3 is TGCGCCAGCAGCCAAGATAGGAGCAGGCTAACCGGGGAGCTGTTTTTT.

The sample holds many counts of this clonotype. The CDR3: CSASGTGSLYNEQFF. CDR3 sequence (DNA): TGCAGTGCTTCCGGGACAGGGTCTCTCTACAATGAGCAGTTCTTC. The chain has TRBV20-1 and TRBJ2-1; 9 bases match TRBD1. Germline V gene sequence: CDR1 DFQATT, CDR2 SNEGSKA (reference sequence). The CDR3 contains 15 residues. J was trimmed by 3 bases and V by 5 bases; bases with no gene match: 8.

This clonotype was observed a handful of times. The V and J genes are TRBV4-2 and TRBJ2-3; 10 bases map to TRBD1. V gave up 4 bases and J gave up 0 bases; unmatched junction bases: 13. The CDR3 spans 19 residues. Germline assignment: CDR1 LGHNA and CDR2 YNFKEQ. CDR3 in DNA: TGTGCCAGCAGCCCCCGAGGACAGGGGGAATCGTTTAGCACAGATACGCAGTATTTT. Its translation: CASSPRGQGESFSTDTQYF.

This clonotype came up many times. The chain carries TRBV29-1 and TRBJ2-1, with 9 bases lining up with TRBD1. CDR1 and CDR2 from the germline V gene are SQVTM and ANQGSEA. Trimming cost V 6 bases and J 0 bases; bases outside gene matches: 0. The CDR3 sequence is 13 residues long. Here the CDR3 reads CSVDRGSYNEQFF. In DNA form, the CDR3 reads TGCAGCGTGGACAGGGGCTCCTACAATGAGCAGTTCTTC.

In its sample, this clonotype was seen a few times. The rearrangement joins TRBV12-3 or TRBV12-4 to TRBJ1-4; 7 bases fit TRBD1. This CDR3 region has 14 residues. Germline trimming cut 5 bases from V and 7 bases from J; bases unmatched to any gene: 7. The CDR3 sequence is CASSQRGRVEKLFF. The CDR3 DNA sequence: TGTGCCAGCAGTCAAAGGGGGCGCGTTGAAAAACTGTTTTTT.

A few counts support this clonotype. V usage is TRBV29-1 and J usage is TRBJ2-1, with 9 bases lining up with TRBD2. This CDR3 spans 14 amino acids. Per the germline V gene, CDR1 is SQVTM and CDR2 is ANQGSEA. With V trimmed by 2 bases and J by 10 bases, 9 bases remained unmatched. CDR3 nucleotide sequence: TGCAGCGTTGAATCGCGCGGGAGGGCCAACGAGCAGTTCTTC. This codes for CSVESRGRANEQFF.

The chain carries TRBV30 and TRBJ2-5; D is ambiguous. V was trimmed by 5 bases and J by 2 bases, leaving 18 bases between them. The CDR3 covers 15 residues. Per germline, CDR1 GTSNPN and CDR2 SVGIG (reference sequence). The CDR3 loop reads CAWDRSSLVQETQYF. The DNA of the CDR3 is TGTGCCTGGGATCGGAGCAGCCTGGTTCAAGAGACCCAGTACTTC.

This clonotype was counted a few times. This chain links TRBV4-2 with TRBJ2-7; unclear D gene. The germline CDR1 and CDR2 sequences are LGHNA and YNFKEQ. The CDR3 is 14 residues long. The ends were cut back, 0 bases at V and 3 bases at J, with 9 bases in the middle. CDR3 loop: CASSQDSGGYEQYF. In nucleotides, the CDR3 is TGTGCCAGCAGCCAAGATTCGGGCGGCTACGAGCAGTACTTC.

The chain has TRBV15 and TRBJ2-3; maybe TRBD1 (5 bases). This CDR3 has 15 residues. The germline CDR1 and CDR2 sequences are LNHNV and YYDKDF (reference sequence). The V and J ends lost 3 bases and 3 bases respectively, with 13 bases between them. CDR3 sequence (DNA): TGTGCCACCAGCAGGAACCAGGGTACGACAGATACGCAGTATTTT. It encodes CATSRNQGTTDTQYF. Variable domain in full (rest from reference TRBV15 and TRBJ2-3): DAMVIQNPRYQVTQFGKPVTLSCSQTLNHNVMYWYQQKSSQAPKLLFHYYDKDFNNEADTPDNFQSRRPNTSFCFLDIRSPGLGDTAMYLCATSRNQGTTDTQYFGPGTRLTVL.

Many counts were recorded for this clonotype. The rearrangement uses TRBV12-3 or TRBV12-4 and TRBJ2-1, with TRBD2 matching 8 bases. J gave up 5 bases and V 5 bases, and 11 bases lay outside the gene matches. CDR3 length equals 16 residues. CDR3 sequence: CASSPVRGGRDNEQFF. CDR3 DNA: TGTGCCAGCAGTCCCGTCCGGGGGGGGCGAGACAATGAGCAGTTCTTC.

Only a few counts were recorded for this clonotype. V and J are TRBV7-2 and TRBJ2-1; 9 bases are shared with TRBD1. CDR3 length: 16 amino acids. V dropped 1 base and J dropped 5; count of bases not matched to a gene: 6. The V gene's germline CDR1 is SGHTA and CDR2 FQGNSA. The CDR3 loop reads CASSLEGTGKHNEQFF. For the CDR3, the DNA is TGTGCCAGCAGCTTAGAAGGGACAGGGAAGCACAATGAGCAGTTCTTC.

V usage is TRBV4-2 and J usage is TRBJ2-1, with 7 bases matching TRBD1. The CDR3 has 15 residues. CDR1 LGHNA and CDR2 YNFKEQ come from the germline V gene. Unmatched junction bases numbered 3, after V lost 0 bases and J lost 4 bases. As DNA, the CDR3 is TGTGCCAGCAGCCAAGAGGGGACAGCTTACAATGAGCAGTTCTTC. It is translated as CASSQEGTAYNEQFF.

V usage is TRBV21-1 and J usage is TRBJ2-1; TRBD2, the table's D call, lacks a check against the DNA. TRBV21-1 is shown as a pseudogene. The CDR3 sequence is 18 residues long. As DNA, the CDR3 is TGTGCCAGCAGCAAAGACTTAGGTGAGGGCGGCTCCTACAATGAGCAGTTCTTC. It codes for CASSKDLGEGGSYNEQFF.

This clonotype was seen many times. The J gene is TRBJ2-5, the V gene TRBV20-1; perhaps TRBD2 as D (6 bases). The CDR3 has 14 residues. CDR1 DFQATT and CDR2 SNEGSKA come from the germline V gene (reference sequence). Trimming stripped 0 bases from V and 5 bases from J, with 13 bases between. In nucleotides, the CDR3 is TGCAGTGCTAGAGACGGGGGTCTTTGGGAGACCCAGTACTTC. Translation gives CSARDGGLWETQYF.

This clonotype was counted only a few times. V gene TRBV7-2 combines with J gene TRBJ2-7; possibly TRBD2 for D (6 bases). Germline CDR1 and CDR2: SGHTA and FQGNSA. The CDR3 totals 14 residues. Trimming took 5 bases from V and 0 from J, leaving 11 bases between them. CDR3 coding DNA: TGTGCCAGCAGCCGCACTAGCTACTCCTACGAGCAGTACTTC. Translated, it gives CASSRTSYSYEQYF.

This sequence joins TRBV6-5 and TRBJ2-7, with 15 nucleotides matching TRBD2. V was clipped by 5 bases and J by 4 bases; unmatched bases: 6. Looked up from germline, CDR1 is MNHEY and CDR2 is SVGAGI. The CDR3 length is 16 residues. DNA for the CDR3: TGTGCCAGCAGTAAAGGGACTAGCGGGAGGAGGTACGAGCAGTACTTC. As protein: CASSKGTSGRRYEQYF.

V is TRBV7-9 and J is TRBJ2-5; weak D call: TRBD2 (5 bases). V was pared by 3 bases and J by 5 bases, with 10 bases between. Per the germline V gene, CDR1 is SEHNR and CDR2 is FQNEAQ (reference sequence). The length of the CDR3 is 13 residues. The chain's CDR3 is CASSFVTGETQYF. The CDR3 nucleotides are TGTGCCAGCAGCTTTGTAACGGGGGAGACCCAGTACTTC. Combining the CDR3 with reference TRBV7-9 and TRBJ2-5 gives the whole variable domain DTGVSQNPRHKITKRGQNVTFRCDPISEHNRLYWYRQTLGQGPEFLTYFQNEAQLEKSRLLSDRFSAERPKGSFSTLEIQRTEQGDSAMYLCASSFVTGETQYFGPGTRLLVL.

The chain employs TRBV7-9 and TRBJ2-3, with 8 bases identical to TRBD1. The germline V gene encodes CDR1 SEHNR and CDR2 FQNEAQ (reference sequence). V shed 1 base, J shed 5 bases, and the junction held 8 bases outside the gene matches. CDR3 size: 16 residues. CDR3 amino acids: CASSLVGGRGQDTQYF. The CDR3 DNA reads as TGTGCCAGCAGCTTAGTGGGGGGCAGGGGGCAAGATACGCAGTATTTT. Filled out from reference TRBV7-9 and TRBJ2-3, the complete variable domain reads DTGVSQNPRHKITKRGQNVTFRCDPISEHNRLYWYRQTLGQGPEFLTYFQNEAQLEKSRLLSDRFSAERPKGSFSTLEIQRTEQGDSAMYLCASSLVGGRGQDTQYFGPGTRLTVL.